This TCR beta chain was captured by sequencing in a study of cytomegalovirus exposure and HLA in healthy donors. Remarks on this clone: The antigen is undetermined.

PCR was performed using 60 Vbeta and 13 Jbeta primers. Profiled with immunoSEQ multiplex PCR; TCRdb holds only in-frame clones, not every one. The sample has 130,000 or so clones; around 83% are singletons. Trimming removed 5 bases from V and 0 bases from J, with 13 bases in between. This CDR3 has 15 residues. Germline V gene lookup returns CDR1 MNHEY and CDR2 SVGAGI. Whole-study results and caveats: Both high specificity and high sensitivity reportedly marked the classifier's diagnosis of cytomegalovirus status.

The sequenced sample consisted of PBMCs. The V call is TRBV6-5, the J call TRBJ1-1; D gene unclear. The origin of this receptor is a woman under 30 in good health and CMV-seropositive. In nucleotides, the CDR3 is TGTGCCAGCAGTCCCGACGGGGAACTGAACACTGAAGCTTTCTTT. As protein: CASSPDGELNTEAFF.